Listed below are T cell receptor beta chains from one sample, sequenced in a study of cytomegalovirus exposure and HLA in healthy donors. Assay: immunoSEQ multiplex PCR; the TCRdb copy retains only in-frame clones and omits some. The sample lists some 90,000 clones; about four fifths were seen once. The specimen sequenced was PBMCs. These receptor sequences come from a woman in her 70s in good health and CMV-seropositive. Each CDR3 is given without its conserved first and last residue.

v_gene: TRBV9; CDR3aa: ASSVGTSGRNEQF
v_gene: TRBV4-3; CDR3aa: ASSLGTQELGDTGELF
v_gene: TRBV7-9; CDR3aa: ASSFPSSYEQY
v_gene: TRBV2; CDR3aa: ASSEESVTGELF
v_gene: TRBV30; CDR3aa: AWSSSRVWMNTEAF
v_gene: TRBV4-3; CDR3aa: ASSQVRGGVGGYT
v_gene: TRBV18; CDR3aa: ASSQGHNAADTQY
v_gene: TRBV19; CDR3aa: ASSITTSSYNEQF
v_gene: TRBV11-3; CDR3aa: ASSLVGTSDSGELF
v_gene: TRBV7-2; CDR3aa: ASSLMTSGVYEQY
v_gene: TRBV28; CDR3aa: ASHPRADYEQY
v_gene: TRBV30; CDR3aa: AWNGPGKDQPQH
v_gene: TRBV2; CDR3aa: ASRAGTSYNEQF
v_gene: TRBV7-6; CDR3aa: ASSLGPASSYEQY
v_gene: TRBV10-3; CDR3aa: AISNRDTWSTEAF
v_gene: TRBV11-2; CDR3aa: ASSLGLASGSSYNEQF
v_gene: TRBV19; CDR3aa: ASLGRGPQH
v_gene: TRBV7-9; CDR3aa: ASSLNENQPQH
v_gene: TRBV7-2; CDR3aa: ASSSQGTGGGDEQF
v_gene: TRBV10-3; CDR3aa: AISPEGATAF
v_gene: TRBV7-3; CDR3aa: ASSLLSTDTQY
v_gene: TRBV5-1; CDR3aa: ASSSQGGLGTQY
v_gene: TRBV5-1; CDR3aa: ASSSQGVDNTEAF
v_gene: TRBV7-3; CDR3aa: ASSLAGGGRGYT
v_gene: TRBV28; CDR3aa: ASSSPGGGEETQY
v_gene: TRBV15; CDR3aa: ATSREGRTGNTIY
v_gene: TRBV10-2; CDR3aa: ASSEKGITEAF
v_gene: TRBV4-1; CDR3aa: ASSQGHTDTQY
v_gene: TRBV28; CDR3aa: ASIQQGAGYGYT
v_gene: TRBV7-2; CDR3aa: ASSPTGAPTDTQY
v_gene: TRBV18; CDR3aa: ASSPGGGPNTEAF
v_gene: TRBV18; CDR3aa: ASSPMGGPNTGELF
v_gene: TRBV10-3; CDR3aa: AISGLRNQEAQY
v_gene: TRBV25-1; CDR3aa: ASSGGEQF
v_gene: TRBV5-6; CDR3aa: ASSLGTEYEQY
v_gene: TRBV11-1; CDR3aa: ASSSGLAGNEQY
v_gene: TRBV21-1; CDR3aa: ASTPRATDTQY
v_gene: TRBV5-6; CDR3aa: ASSLLTGGGVNTEAF
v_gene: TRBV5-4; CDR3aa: ASSQWDRAGGKLF
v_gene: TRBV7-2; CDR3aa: ASSPRGGYEQY
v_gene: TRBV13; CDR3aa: ASSLARDTEAF
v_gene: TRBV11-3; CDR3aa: ASSLESGAQETQY
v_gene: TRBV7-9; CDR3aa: ASSLGTGAHGYT
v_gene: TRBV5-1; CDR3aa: ASSLVTSPDTQY
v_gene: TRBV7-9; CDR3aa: ASSNGGGMETQY
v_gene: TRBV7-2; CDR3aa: ASSRGAQETQY